These 20 T cell receptor beta chains came from one sample sequenced in a study of Ad26.COV2.S vaccination and SARS-CoV-2 variants. Sequencing was performed with immunoSEQ multiplex PCR; in TCRdb, only in-frame clones are kept and a portion is missing. The repertoire consists of 290,000 or so clones, with 70% to 90% occurring once and the leading ten covering under 4%. Specified treatment: some 20 received Ad26.COV2.S at low or high dose, single or two shots; roughly five received placebo; per-sample allocation not given. Samples came from day 63 after the first vaccine or placebo injection. The sample was peripheral blood, taken in a trial of Ad26.COV2.S vaccine versus placebo. The receptors originated from a person aged 18-60 years who received the Ad26.COV2.S COVID-19 vaccine or a placebo.

This clone turned up a few times. The chain recombines TRBV14 with TRBJ1-6; D possibly corresponds to TRBD1 (5 bases). The CDR3 sequence is 17 residues long. Germline lookup yields CDR1 SGHDN and CDR2 FVKESK. V lost 0 bases and J lost 4, with 13 bases in between. The CDR3 sequence is CASSQDTRGTYNSPLHF. The CDR3 region has the DNA TGTGCCAGCAGCCAAGATACAAGGGGCACGTATAATTCACCCCTCCACTTT.

The chain employs TRBV6-5 and TRBJ2-1, with unresolved D. Germline V gene sequence: CDR1 MNHEY, CDR2 SVGAGI. The CDR3 has 15 residues. Trimming took 0 bases from V and 11 from J, leaving 17 bases between them. CDR3 DNA sequence: TGTGCCAGCAGTTACTCGTCCGGGTTAACACTGAAGCAGTTCTTC. This gives the protein CASSYSSGLTLKQFF.

In this sample, this clone turned up once. The chain uses TRBV10-3 and TRBJ1-1; unclear D gene. CDR1 is ENHRY, CDR2 SYGVKD, per germline. The length of the CDR3 is 14 residues. V lost 3 bases and J lost 1, with 9 bases in between. This chain's CDR3 is CAISDVIGNTEAFF. For the CDR3, the DNA is TGTGCCATCAGTGACGTGATTGGGAACACTGAAGCTTTCTTT.

The chain is built from TRBV5-4 and TRBJ1-2; D ambiguous. Deletions cut 0 bases from V and 8 bases from J, with 14 bases between. Germline-derived CDR1 and CDR2 are SGHNT and YYREEE (reference sequence). The CDR3 sequence is 14 residues long. The CDR3 loop reads CASSLVGPMRGYTF. CDR3 coding DNA: TGTGCCAGCAGCTTGGTCGGACCCATGAGGGGCTACACCTTC. Drawing the rest from reference TRBV5-4 and TRBJ1-2, the complete variable domain is ETGVTQSPTHLIKTRGQQVTLRCSSQSGHNTVSWYQQALGQGPQFIFQYYREEENGRGNFPPRFSGLQFPNYSSELNVNALELDDSALYLCASSLVGPMRGYTFGSGTRLTVV.

This chain connects TRBV18 to TRBJ2-5; the match to TRBD1 covers 8 bases. Looked up from germline, CDR1 is KGHSH and CDR2 is LQKENI. V was clipped by 6 bases and J by 5 bases; unmatched bases: 5. CDR3 length equals 13 residues. In nucleotides, the CDR3 is TGTGCCAGCTCCTTCAGACAGGGGGAGACCCAGTACTTC. Protein product: CASSFRQGETQYF.

The chain carries TRBV30 and TRBJ1-2; a weak D match, TRBD1 (5 bases). This CDR3 contains 14 residues. Between the trimmed V and J ends, which lost 6 bases and 5 bases, there was a span of 19 bases. Germline V gene sequence: CDR1 GTSNPN, CDR2 SVGIG (reference sequence). This CDR3 reads CACHIRVAIYGYTF. CDR3 sequence (DNA): TGTGCCTGCCATATCAGGGTTGCGATATATGGCTACACCTTC.

V gene TRBV7-8 combines with J gene TRBJ2-1, with 10 bases that match TRBD2. Per germline, CDR1 SGHVS and CDR2 FQNEAQ. The CDR3 runs to 16 residues. The trim removed 4 bases at V and 1 base at J, leaving 4 bases unmatched. The CDR3 DNA reads as TGTGCCAGCAGCTCGCCTAGCGGGAGATCCTACAATGAGCAGTTCTTC. Protein product: CASSSPSGRSYNEQFF.

The chain joins TRBV3-1 (or the pseudogene TRBV3-2) to TRBJ1-2, with D hard to call. The CDR3 sequence is 14 residues long. V gave up 3 bases and J gave up 8 bases, with 16 bases separating them. Germline V gene sequence: CDR1 LGHDT, CDR2 YNNKEL (reference sequence). The CDR3 nucleotides read TGTGCCAGCAGCCATAGAGACCAAGTTGGCGGCTACACCTTC. Translated, it gives CASSHRDQVGGYTF.

The chain links TRBV11-3 to TRBJ2-3, with TRBD1 identical over 9 bases. The junction had 17 bases not matched to a gene; V was cut back by 5 bases and J by 2 bases. CDR1 and CDR2 (germline): SGHNT, YENEEA. This CDR3 region has 19 residues. The CDR3 DNA reads as TGTGCCAGCAGCGTGGGACAGGGAGATACTCAAACATCCACAGATACGCAGTATTTT. It specifies CASSVGQGDTQTSTDTQYF.

V and J are TRBV6-6 and TRBJ2-7; TRBD1 matches 7 bases. The CDR3 consists of 14 residues. Per germline, CDR1 MNHNY and CDR2 SVGAGI (reference sequence). J was trimmed by 2 bases and V by 7 bases; bases with no gene match: 8. The CDR3 sequence is CASTGTEDAYEQYF. CDR3 sequence (DNA): TGTGCCAGCACAGGGACAGAAGACGCCTACGAGCAGTACTTC.

The V call is TRBV18, the J call TRBJ2-7, with a possible D match to TRBD2 (5 bases). V lost 3 bases and J lost 2, with 11 bases in between. CDR1 and CDR2 (germline): KGHSH, LQKENI. The CDR3 has 14 residues. The CDR3 DNA sequence: TGTGCCAGCTCACCCCTGATCGGGGCCTACGAGCAGTACTTC. Translating it yields CASSPLIGAYEQYF.

This clone was seen only a few times. The V and J genes are TRBV5-1 and TRBJ1-6; maybe TRBD1 (5 bases). V was pared by 5 bases and J by 7 bases, with 16 bases between. CDR3 length: 15 residues. The germline V gene encodes CDR1 SGHRS and CDR2 YFSETQ. CDR3 nucleotide sequence: TGCGCCAGCAGGGATCGCGGGACTGGGAATTCACCCCTCCACTTT. Translation gives CASRDRGTGNSPLHF.

CDR3 DNA: TGTGCCAGCAGCTCTCTACCGGGACAGGGTGGGGGCGGAAAACTGTTTTTT. This codes for CASSSLPGQGGGGKLFF. This chain joins TRBV7-8 and TRBJ1-4; 9 nucleotides match TRBD1. V lost 4 bases to trimming and J lost 10 bases; unmatched junction nucleotides: 16. CDR1 is SGHVS and CDR2 is FQNEAQ in the germline V gene. The CDR3 sequence is 17 residues long.

This chain uses TRBV18 with TRBJ1-2; D unresolved. The CDR3 covers 15 residues. Germline V gene lookup returns CDR1 KGHSH and CDR2 LQKENI. V was shortened by 2 bases and J by 2 bases, with 12 bases between the two germline ends. The CDR3 spells CASSPVAAENYGYTF. The CDR3 bases are TGTGCCAGCTCACCAGTGGCGGCAGAAAACTATGGCTACACCTTC. Using reference TRBV18 and TRBJ1-2 for the parts outside the CDR3, the full variable domain is NAGVMQNPRHLVRRRGQEARLRCSPMKGHSHVYWYRQLPEEGLKFMVYLQKENIIDESGMPKERFSAEFPKEGPSILRIQQVVRGDSAAYFCASSPVAAENYGYTFGSGTRLTVV.

The chain uses TRBV15 and TRBJ2-1; TRBD2 matches 9 bases. CDR1 and CDR2 from the germline V gene are LNHNV and YYDKDF (reference sequence). The V and J ends lost 0 bases and 7 bases, in that order; junction bases with no gene match: 4. The CDR3 has 15 residues. The CDR3 DNA is TGTGCCACCAGCAGAGATCTAGCGGGAATTAATGAGCAGTTCTTC. This encodes CATSRDLAGINEQFF.

The chain combines TRBV7-9 with TRBJ1-1, with D possibly being TRBD1 (5 bases). Between the trimmed V and J ends, which lost 1 base and 8 bases, there was a span of 11 bases. The CDR3 length is 13 residues. Germline values: CDR1 SEHNR, CDR2 FQNEAQ (reference sequence). CDR3 protein: CASSLEWGDEAFF. The CDR3 coding sequence is TGTGCCAGCAGCTTAGAATGGGGGGACGAAGCTTTCTTT.

The chain employs TRBV29-1 and TRBJ2-7; 7 nucleotides line up with TRBD1. The CDR3 extends over 13 amino acids. CDR1 and CDR2 (germline): SQVTM, ANQGSEA. V shed 6 bases, J shed 2 bases, and the junction held 7 bases outside the gene matches. The CDR3 nucleotides are TGCAGCGTAACCGGGACAGCGGCCTACGAGCAGTACTTC. It translates to CSVTGTAAYEQYF.

This chain uses TRBV19 with TRBJ1-5; perhaps TRBD1 as D (5 bases). The CDR3 is 17 residues long. The ends were cut back, 3 bases at V and 3 bases at J, with 18 bases in the middle. CDR1 is LNHDA and CDR2 is SQIVND in the germline V gene (reference sequence). DNA for the CDR3: TGTGCCAGTAGTATTGTCGGAGGGGCTGGACCCAATCAGCCCCAGCATTTT. Its protein product is CASSIVGGAGPNQPQHF.

This chain joins TRBV11-2 and TRBJ2-7; TRBD2 matches at 10 bases. CDR1 is SGHAT, CDR2 FQNNGV, per germline. Trimming removed 3 bases from V and 3 bases from J; junction bases left unmatched: 2. The CDR3 extends over 14 amino acids. Here the CDR3 DNA reads TGTGCCAGCAGCTTGAGACTAGCGGGCTACGAGCAGTACTTC. Protein product: CASSLRLAGYEQYF.

The chain employs TRBV5-1 and TRBJ1-4; D gene uncertain. The germline CDR1 and CDR2 sequences are SGHRS and YFSETQ. Trimming removed 1 base at V and 5 bases at J, with 12 bases between. The length of the CDR3 is 15 residues. For the CDR3, the DNA is TGCGCCAGCAGCTTGTTTGCCGGGCCGAATGAAAAACTGTTTTTT. Translation: CASSLFAGPNEKLFF. The whole variable domain, filled in from reference TRBV5-1 and TRBJ1-4, reads KAGVTQTPRYLIKTRGQQVTLSCSPISGHRSVSWYQQTPGQGLQFLFEYFSETQRNKGNFPGRFSGRQFSNSRSEMNVSTLELGDSALYLCASSLFAGPNEKLFFGSGTQLSVL.